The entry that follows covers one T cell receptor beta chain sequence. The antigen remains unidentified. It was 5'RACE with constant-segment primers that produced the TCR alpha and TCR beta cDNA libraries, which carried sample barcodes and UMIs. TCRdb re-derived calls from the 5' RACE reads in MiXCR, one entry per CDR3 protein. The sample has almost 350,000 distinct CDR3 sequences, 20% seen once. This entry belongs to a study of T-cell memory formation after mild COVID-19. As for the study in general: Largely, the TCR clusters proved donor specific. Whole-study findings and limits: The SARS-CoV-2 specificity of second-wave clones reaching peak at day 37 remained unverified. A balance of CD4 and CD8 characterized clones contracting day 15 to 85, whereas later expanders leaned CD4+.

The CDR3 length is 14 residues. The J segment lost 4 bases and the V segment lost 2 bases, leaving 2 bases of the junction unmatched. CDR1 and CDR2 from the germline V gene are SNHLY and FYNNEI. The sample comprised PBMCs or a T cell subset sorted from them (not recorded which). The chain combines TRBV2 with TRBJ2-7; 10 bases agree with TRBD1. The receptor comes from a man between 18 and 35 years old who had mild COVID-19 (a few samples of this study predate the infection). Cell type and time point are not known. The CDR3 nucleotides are TGTGCCAGCAGTGAACAGGGACAGGGGTACGAGCAGTACGTC. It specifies CASSEQGQGYEQYV.